This TCR beta chain was identified in a study of T-cell memory formation after mild COVID-19. General study points: Proof of SARS-CoV-2 specificity was absent for the second-wave clones that crested on day 37.

Libraries for TCRalpha and TCRbeta carried sample barcodes and unique molecular identifiers via 5'RACE. TCRdb processed the 5' RACE reads anew with MiXCR; each CDR3 protein has one entry. The sample lists about 38,000 distinct CDR3 sequences, about an eighth occurring once. As concerns this clonotype: Antigen unknown.

CDR3 length equals 14 residues. Looked up from germline, CDR1 is MDHEN and CDR2 is SYDVKM. V gave up 6 bases and J gave up 9 bases, with 15 bases separating them. Sample: PBMCs or a T cell subset sorted from them (not recorded which). The sequence came from a man aged 18 to 30 who had mild COVID-19 (a few samples of this study predate the infection). Cell type and time point are not known. V is TRBV28 and J is TRBJ1-6; D gene unclear. CDR3 sequence reads: CASRSWEESSPLHF. DNA of the CDR3: TGTGCCAGCAGGTCTTGGGAGGAAAGTTCACCCCTCCACTTT.